These 19 T cell receptor beta chains came from one sample sequenced in a study of blood T cell repertoires in COVID-19. TCRdb's copy holds only in-frame clones and misses some; the assay was immunoSEQ multiplex PCR. Of around 370,000 clones detected, over 80% appear once; the ten largest clones hold more than 5%. Sequenced material: peripheral blood. Receptors were obtained from a woman between 45 and 65 years old with COVID-19, enrolled during active disease.

The chain uses TRBV27 and TRBJ2-3, with 9 bases that match TRBD2. Germline V gene data show CDR1 as MNHEY and CDR2 as SMNVEV (reference sequence). This CDR3 has 19 amino acids. Unmatched junction bases numbered 15, after V lost 1 base and J lost 4 bases. The DNA of the CDR3 is TGTGCCAGCAGTTTATTCTCTCTCGCCCTAGCGGGAACAGCAGATACGCAGTATTTT. Its protein product is CASSLFSLALAGTADTQYF.

V usage is TRBV5-1 and J usage is TRBJ2-1, with 8 nucleotides matching TRBD1. The CDR3 sequence is 15 residues long. The junction had 10 bases not matched to a gene; V was cut back by 2 bases and J by 9 bases. Germline V CDR1 and CDR2: SGHRS, YFSETQ. The CDR3 sequence: CASSLRQGAYVEQFF. The CDR3 region has the DNA TGCGCCAGCAGCTTACGGCAGGGGGCATATGTTGAGCAGTTCTTC.

This chain links TRBV24-1 with TRBJ2-1, with 8 bases identical to TRBD1. The V gene end was trimmed by 4 bases and the J gene end by 0 bases; junction bases not matched to a gene: 13. Germline CDR1 is KGHDR and CDR2 is SFDVKD. The CDR3 runs to 19 residues. In DNA, the CDR3 is TGTGCCACCAGTGACCCGGGACAGGAAGTTTGGGGCTCCTACAATGAGCAGTTCTTC. Protein: CATSDPGQEVWGSYNEQFF.

Of note for this clone: This specimen includes other DNA sequences encoding the same CDR3. V gene TRBV7-2 combines with J gene TRBJ2-7, with D unresolved. In germline, CDR1 is SGHTA, CDR2 FQGNSA. V was clipped by 1 base and J by 2 bases, with 9 bases between them. The length of the CDR3 is 14 residues. The CDR3 DNA reads TGTGCCAGCAGCTTAGGGGCAGGCCCCTACGAGCAGTACTTC. Translation: CASSLGAGPYEQYF.

The genes are TRBV3-1 (or the pseudogene TRBV3-2) and TRBJ1-2; 7 nucleotides line up with TRBD1. The CDR3 spans 17 residues. V was clipped by 4 bases and J by 0 bases; unmatched bases: 11. CDR1 and CDR2 from the germline V gene are LGHDT and YNNKEL (reference sequence). CDR3 DNA sequence: TGTGCCAGCAGCCCACATGGGGGACAGCGATCTAACTATGGCTACACCTTC. This gives the protein CASSPHGGQRSNYGYTF.

This clone was seen once. The chain links TRBV18 to TRBJ2-5; the D gene is possibly TRBD2 (6 bases). V was cut by 4 bases and J by 4 bases, with 13 bases left in between. The CDR3 is 14 residues long. Germline CDR1 reads KGHSH; CDR2 reads LQKENI. The CDR3 nucleotides read TGTGCCAGCTCACTTCGGGGGAGCGGAGAGACCCAGTACTTC. Amino acids: CASSLRGSGETQYF.

The chain carries TRBV5-4 and TRBJ2-5, with D perhaps matching TRBD2 (6 bases). Germline V lookup: CDR1 SGHNT, CDR2 YYREEE (reference sequence). Trimming removed 10 bases from V and 0 bases from J, with 22 bases in between. This CDR3 is 16 amino acids long. CDR3 in amino acids: CAPSNGGWGNQETQYF. The CDR3 DNA follows: TGTGCCCCCAGCAACGGGGGATGGGGTAACCAAGAGACCCAGTACTTC.

The chain uses TRBV6-5 and TRBJ2-5; D is possibly TRBD1 (6 bases). The V gene's germline CDR1 is MNHEY and CDR2 SVGAGI. Trimming left V 0 bases short and J 4 bases short, with 15 bases between. This CDR3 comprises 16 residues. CDR3 amino acids: CASSYSGLQGRETQYF. The CDR3, as DNA: TGTGCCAGCAGTTACTCCGGACTCCAGGGGCGAGAGACCCAGTACTTC.

This clone was counted only a few times. The chain combines TRBV7-8 with TRBJ2-7; D is ambiguous. The CDR3 is made up of 14 amino acids. From germline, CDR1 is SGHVS and CDR2 FQNEAQ. V gave up 2 bases and J gave up 1 base, with 9 bases separating them. Here the CDR3 reads CASSLYTRSYEQYF. DNA for the CDR3: TGTGCCAGCAGCTTATATACCAGATCCTACGAGCAGTACTTC.

The rearrangement uses TRBV12-3 or TRBV12-4 and TRBJ2-1, with a tentative D call TRBD2 (5 bases). The CDR3 sequence is 12 residues long. V was cut by 3 bases and J by 7 bases, with 7 bases left in between. The CDR3 DNA reads as TGTGCCAGCAGTTTGGGGAGAAATGAGCAGTTCTTC. This gives the protein CASSLGRNEQFF.

The chain has TRBV7-9 and TRBJ2-6; 8 bases are shared with TRBD1. CDR1 and CDR2 (germline): SEHNR, FQNEAQ (reference sequence). The CDR3 spans 18 residues. V lost 5 bases, J lost 4 bases, and 13 bases stayed unmatched. The CDR3 DNA is TGTGCCAGCAGCCCGGGCGACAGGGGCTCCTCCGGGGCCAACGTCCTGACTTTC. Amino acids: CASSPGDRGSSGANVLTF.

V usage is TRBV27 and J usage is TRBJ1-4; no clear D gene. The CDR3 is 14 amino acids. Trimming took off 6 bases at V and 4 bases at J, with 12 bases between the two ends. Germline CDR1 and CDR2: MNHEY and SMNVEV (reference sequence). DNA for the CDR3: TGTGCCAGCAGCATCAGGCCTTTTAATGAAAAACTGTTTTTT. Its translation is CASSIRPFNEKLFF. The whole variable domain, filled in from reference TRBV27 and TRBJ1-4, reads EAQVTQNPRYLITVTGKKLTVTCSQNMNHEYMSWYRQDPGLGLRQIYYSMNVEVTDKGDVPEGYKVSRKEKRNFPLILESPSPNQTSLYFCASSIRPFNEKLFFGSGTQLSVL.

The chain uses TRBV7-8 and TRBJ2-7, with D tentatively TRBD2 (6 bases). The CDR3 is made up of 13 amino acids. Trimming pared 7 bases from V and 5 bases from J, leaving 15 bases between. From germline, CDR1 is SGHVS and CDR2 FQNEAQ. The CDR3 nucleotides are TGTGCCAGCACCTCTGCCGGGAGAAACGAGCAGTACTTC. This gives the protein CASTSAGRNEQYF.

The rearrangement links TRBV6-2 or TRBV6-3 to TRBJ1-1; no clear D. The germline V and J ends were trimmed by 5 bases and 0 bases, with 16 bases remaining between them. Germline values: CDR1 MNHEY, CDR2 SVGEGT. CDR3 size: 16 residues. The CDR3 nucleotides read TGTGCCAGCAGTCAGACAACATTCGGGGTGAACACTGAAGCTTTCTTT. Translation: CASSQTTFGVNTEAFF.

This clone was picked up one time. The rearrangement joins TRBV6-5 to TRBJ1-3; no firm D call. Trimming pared 5 bases from V and 0 bases from J, leaving 11 bases between. CDR3 size: 15 residues. Germline CDR1 and CDR2: MNHEY and SVGAGI. CDR3: CASSRTESSGNTIYF. The DNA for the CDR3 is TGTGCCAGCAGTCGTACAGAATCCTCTGGAAACACCATATATTTT.

V and J are TRBV18 and TRBJ1-2, with D unclear. Germline lookup yields CDR1 KGHSH and CDR2 LQKENI. The CDR3 has 15 residues. Trimming shortened V by 6 bases and J by 0 bases, and 14 bases separated the two germline ends. CDR3: CASSPGLGTNYGYTF. CDR3 nucleotide sequence: TGTGCCAGCTCGCCAGGATTGGGCACTAACTATGGCTACACCTTC.

The chain couples TRBV7-2 to TRBJ2-4; 8 bases align to TRBD1. This CDR3 spans 16 amino acids. Trimming removed 5 bases from V and 4 bases from J; junction bases left unmatched: 10. Germline V CDR1 and CDR2: SGHTA, FQGNSA. This CDR3 reads CASSAQGAIIKNIQYF. CDR3 sequence (DNA): TGTGCCAGCAGCGCCCAGGGGGCGATCATAAAAAACATTCAGTACTTC.

The sample holds a few counts of this clone. J is TRBJ1-5 and V is TRBV21-1; TRBD1, the table's D call, was not compared with the DNA. TRBV21-1 is shown as a pseudogene. This CDR3 contains 17 residues. The CDR3 sequence: CASSKEDRAYSNQPQHF. For the CDR3, the DNA is TGTGCCAGCAGCAAAGAAGACAGGGCTTATAGCAATCAGCCCCAGCATTTT.

V gene TRBV18 combines with J gene TRBJ2-5; D unclear. The CDR3 extends over 14 amino acids. The germline V gene encodes CDR1 KGHSH and CDR2 LQKENI. V was trimmed by 0 bases and J by 5 bases, leaving 10 bases between them. The CDR3 loop is CASSPPPQWETQYF. DNA for the CDR3: TGTGCCAGCTCACCACCCCCGCAGTGGGAGACCCAGTACTTC.